The 11 T cell receptor beta chains below were found in one sample sequenced in a study of radiation and T cells in renal cell carcinoma. Libraries were prepared by immunoSEQ multiplex PCR; TCRdb keeps only in-frame clonotypes and omits some of them. The table has over 30,000 clones, 81% seen once. Time point given: blood 4 weeks post-SBRT, at nephrectomy. Treatment described: 15 Gy SBRT to primary tumor, nephrectomy 4 weeks later. Sequencing used blood, obtained from a patient whose treatment included radiotherapy and nephrectomy. The receptors here all came from a man aged 60 to 75 with renal cell carcinoma.

This clone was counted only a few times. The chain couples TRBV4-1 to TRBJ2-1; 8 bases agree with TRBD1. Germline V gene lookup returns CDR1 MGHRA and CDR2 YSYEKL. Trimming at V came to 1 base and at J to 5 bases, leaving 4 bases not matched to a gene. The CDR3 has 15 amino acids. The CDR3 reads CASSQATGGHNEQFF. The DNA of the CDR3 is TGCGCCAGCAGCCAAGCTACAGGGGGGCACAATGAGCAGTTCTTC.

The genes are TRBV21-1 and TRBJ2-7; the table calls TRBD1, which could not be checked here. TRBV21-1 is a known pseudogene. This CDR3 contains 17 residues. The CDR3 DNA reads TGTGCCAGCAGCCCATACCTTTTGGACAGTGACCCCTACGAGCAGTACTTC. Its translation is CASSPYLLDSDPYEQYF.

The chain is built from TRBV18 and TRBJ2-5; TRBD1 or TRBD2 may be the D gene (5 bases each). Germline-derived CDR1 and CDR2 are KGHSH and LQKENI. CDR3 length equals 15 residues. V lost 3 bases and J 5 bases, leaving 16 bases between the germline ends. CDR3 residues: CASSPSDPWGETQYF. DNA of the CDR3: TGTGCCAGCTCACCGTCCGACCCTTGGGGGGAGACCCAGTACTTC. Full variable domain (remainder filled in from reference TRBV18 and TRBJ2-5): NAGVMQNPRHLVRRRGQEARLRCSPMKGHSHVYWYRQLPEEGLKFMVYLQKENIIDESGMPKERFSAEFPKEGPSILRIQQVVRGDSAAYFCASSPSDPWGETQYFGPGTRLLVL.

This clone was recorded only once. The rearrangement uses TRBV5-1 and TRBJ2-2; perhaps TRBD1 as D (6 bases). The V end lost 4 bases, the J end lost 4 bases, and 17 bases lay between the germline ends. The CDR3 consists of 16 residues. Germline loops: CDR1 SGHRS, CDR2 YFSETQ. This chain's CDR3 is CASSVLGARGTGELFF. CDR3 DNA: TGCGCCAGCAGCGTTTTGGGGGCCCGAGGCACCGGGGAGCTGTTTTTT.

The chain combines TRBV7-9 with TRBJ2-2, with TRBD2 as a possible D gene (6 bases). Germline values: CDR1 SEHNR, CDR2 FQNEAQ (reference sequence). V lost 2 bases and J lost 6, with 19 bases in between. CDR3 size: 17 residues. The CDR3 sequence is CASSLFQGLEAAGELFF. CDR3 DNA sequence: TGTGCCAGCAGCTTATTTCAGGGACTTGAAGCGGCCGGGGAGCTGTTTTTT.

This clone is labeled as medium-sized. The V gene is TRBV6-1, the J gene TRBJ1-5; D unclear. The V end lost 4 bases, the J end lost 0 bases, and 10 bases lay between the germline ends. Germline CDR1 is MNHNS and CDR2 is SASEGT. The CDR3 is 15 residues long. CDR3 protein: CASSVLRVSNQPQHF. CDR3 in DNA: TGTGCCAGCAGTGTCCTTCGGGTTAGCAATCAGCCCCAGCATTTT.

Only a few counts were recorded for this clone. The chain couples TRBV13 to TRBJ2-5; unclear D gene. Trimming pared 0 bases from V and 0 bases from J, leaving 5 bases between. The CDR3 totals 14 residues. Germline V gene sequence: CDR1 PRHDT, CDR2 FYEKMQ (reference sequence). The CDR3: CASSLGGYQETQYF. The DNA for the CDR3 is TGTGCCAGCAGCTTAGGGGGATACCAAGAGACCCAGTACTTC.

This clone has a single count. This chain links TRBV6-5 with TRBJ2-5; TRBD2 aligns across 10 bases. The DNA end is a closer match to TRBJ2-7, so the J assignment may be wrong. Germline CDR1 and CDR2: MNHEY and SVGAGI. The CDR3 runs to 14 residues. For the CDR3, the DNA is TGTGCCAGCAGTGCAACTAGCGGGGACTACGAGCAGTACTTC. Its protein product is CASSATSGDYEQYF.

Worth noting for this clone: A far larger clone differs by one base, so this is likely a read error. Other DNA sequences from this sample encode an identical CDR3 as well. For the CDR3, the DNA is TGTGCCAGCAGCTTAAGTTCAAGTTGGTCCTTCGAGAAACTGTTTTTT. It is translated as CASSLSSSWSFEKLFF. This sequence joins TRBV13 and TRBJ1-4; D is unresolved. Between the trimmed V and J ends, which lost 2 bases and 11 bases, there was a span of 21 bases. The CDR3 sequence is 16 residues long. Germline V gives CDR1 PRHDT, CDR2 FYEKMQ (reference sequence).

For the CDR3, the DNA is TGTGCCAGCAGCCCAAGGACGGGAGGCAGACGAAATGAGCAGTTCTTC. It encodes CASSPRTGGRRNEQFF. This chain uses TRBV11-3 with TRBJ2-1; 7 nucleotides line up with TRBD2. The CDR3 length is 16 residues. CDR1 and CDR2 (germline): SGHNT, YENEEA. V trimming: 5 bases; J trimming: 7 bases; junction bases outside the gene matches: 14.

This chain uses TRBV14 with TRBJ2-2; D is unclear. V gave up 0 bases and J gave up 5 bases, with 7 bases separating them. CDR1 and CDR2 from the germline V gene are SGHDN and FVKESK. CDR3 length equals 14 residues. CDR3 sequence reads: CASSQDSSTGELFF. The CDR3 DNA reads TGTGCCAGCAGCCAAGATAGTTCGACCGGGGAGCTGTTTTTT.